A selection of T cell receptor beta chains follows, all from one sample in a study of cytotoxic CD8 clonotypes in ibrutinib-treated CLL. Profiled with immunoSEQ multiplex PCR; TCRdb holds only in-frame clones, not every one. The table records about 85,000 clones, roughly three quarters of them present only once. Sequencing was performed on PBMCs, taken after 12 months of ibrutinib treatment. The receptors here all came from a human donor with chronic lymphocytic leukemia. CDR3s include the opening cysteine and the closing phenylalanine or tryptophan. D genes are given only for firm matches. Clone size is given for some rows only: seen once, a few or many times, or a class if the clone is expanded.

D gene: TRBD1; V gene: TRBV10-3; J gene: TRBJ2-1; clone size: once; CDR3 DNA: TGTGCCATCAAGGGGGCGGATGAGCAGTTCTTC; CDR3 protein: CAIKGADEQFF
D gene: TRBD2; V gene: TRBV10-3; J gene: TRBJ2-1; clone size: -; CDR3 DNA: TGTGCCATCAGTGATGGACTAGCGGGCTCCTACAATGAGCAGTTCTTC; CDR3 protein: CAISDGLAGSYNEQFF
D gene: TRBD1; V gene: TRBV5-1; J gene: TRBJ1-4; clone size: -; CDR3 DNA: TGCGCCAGCAGCTCCGGGACAGGGGTTTGGGAAAAACTGTTTTTT; CDR3 protein: CASSSGTGVWEKLFF
D gene: -; V gene: TRBV14; J gene: TRBJ2-7; clone size: -; CDR3 DNA: TGTGCCAGCAGCCAAGGAGGGGGGACCTCATGGGACGAGCAGTACTTC; CDR3 protein: CASSQGGGTSWDEQYF
D gene: -; V gene: TRBV5-4; J gene: TRBJ2-3; clone size: -; CDR3 DNA: TGTGCCAGCAGCCCCTGGAGCACAGATACGCAGTATTTT; CDR3 protein: CASSPWSTDTQYF
D gene: -; V gene: TRBV11-2; J gene: TRBJ2-2; clone size: -; CDR3 DNA: TGTGCCAGCAGCCGAAGCGCGGGACTGAACACCGGGGAGCTGTTTTTT; CDR3 protein: CASSRSAGLNTGELFF
D gene: -; V gene: TRBV25-1; J gene: TRBJ2-7; clone size: -; CDR3 DNA: TGTGCCAGCAGTGAGCGGGGTCCCGTGGTAGGCGAGCAGTACTTC; CDR3 protein: CASSERGPVVGEQYF
D gene: -; V gene: TRBV5-4; J gene: TRBJ2-1; clone size: -; CDR3 DNA: TGTGCCAGCAGCTTGGAGGGTAGCGGCTACAATGAGCAGTTCTTC; CDR3 protein: CASSLEGSGYNEQFF
D gene: TRBD2; V gene: TRBV7-2; J gene: TRBJ2-7; clone size: -; CDR3 DNA: TGTGCCAGCAGCCTTAGCGGGGGGGCCTACACCCCCTACGAGCAGTACTTC; CDR3 protein: CASSLSGGAYTPYEQYF
D gene: -; V gene: TRBV6-6; J gene: TRBJ1-2; clone size: -; CDR3 DNA: TGTGCCAGCAGTGGCTTGGCTTCCAACTATGGCTACACCTTC; CDR3 protein: CASSGLASNYGYTF
D gene: -; V gene: TRBV19; J gene: TRBJ2-3; clone size: -; CDR3 DNA: TGTGCCAGTAGTAGACAGGCCGCGTTTGGAGATACGCAGTATTTT; CDR3 protein: CASSRQAAFGDTQYF
D gene: TRBD2; V gene: TRBV9; J gene: TRBJ2-7; clone size: -; CDR3 DNA: TGTGCCAGCAGCGTGGCAGCGGGGGCCACCTACGAGCAGTACTTC; CDR3 protein: CASSVAAGATYEQYF
D gene: TRBD2; V gene: TRBV28; J gene: TRBJ2-1; clone size: -; CDR3 DNA: TGTGCCAGCAGTTTATGGGTGCTAGCGGGAGGAAAGTACAATGAGCAGTTCTTC; CDR3 protein: CASSLWVLAGGKYNEQFF
D gene: -; V gene: TRBV11-2; J gene: TRBJ1-6; clone size: -; CDR3 DNA: TGTGCCAGCAGCTCCCTTAATTCACCCCTCCACTTT; CDR3 protein: CASSSLNSPLHF
D gene: TRBD2; V gene: TRBV9; J gene: TRBJ2-1; clone size: -; CDR3 DNA: TGTGCCAGCAGCGTAGGGGGTAGCGGGGAGCAGTTCTTC; CDR3 protein: CASSVGGSGEQFF
D gene: -; V gene: TRBV1; J gene: TRBJ2-7; clone size: -; CDR3 DNA: TGCACCAGCAGCCACAGGGCCAGCTCCTACGAGCAGTACTTC; CDR3 protein: CTSSHRASSYEQYF
D gene: TRBD1; V gene: TRBV11-2; J gene: TRBJ1-3; clone size: -; CDR3 DNA: TGTGCCAGCAGCTGGGGACAGGGAGGTGGAAACACCATATATTTT; CDR3 protein: CASSWGQGGGNTIYF
D gene: -; V gene: TRBV10-3; J gene: TRBJ2-7; clone size: -; CDR3 DNA: TGTGCCATCAGCGTAGGGTACGAGCAGTACTTC; CDR3 protein: CAISVGYEQYF
D gene: TRBD2; V gene: TRBV28; J gene: TRBJ2-1; clone size: -; CDR3 DNA: TGTGCCAGCAGTCAGGGGACTAGCGGGGGGCGGCGGAATGAGCAGTTCTTC; CDR3 protein: CASSQGTSGGRRNEQFF
D gene: -; V gene: TRBV5-1; J gene: TRBJ1-4; clone size: -; CDR3 DNA: TGCGCCAGCAGCTTCGGGGTGGGTAATGAAAAACTGTTTTTT; CDR3 protein: CASSFGVGNEKLFF
D gene: -; V gene: TRBV6-1; J gene: TRBJ1-2; clone size: -; CDR3 DNA: TGTGCCAGCAACCGTGCTAGTGGCTATGGCTACACCTTC; CDR3 protein: CASNRASGYGYTF
D gene: TRBD1; V gene: TRBV28; J gene: TRBJ1-5; clone size: -; CDR3 DNA: TGTGCCAGCAGAGCGCACAGGGGAGACAATCAGCCCCAGCATTTT; CDR3 protein: CASRAHRGDNQPQHF
D gene: TRBD2; V gene: TRBV28; J gene: TRBJ2-5; clone size: -; CDR3 DNA: TGTGCCAGCAGCCTAGCGGGGGGCCAAGAGACCCAGTACTTC; CDR3 protein: CASSLAGGQETQYF
D gene: -; V gene: TRBV28; J gene: TRBJ1-2; clone size: -; CDR3 DNA: TGTGCCACCCGAGCTGGGGGGGAGCGAAGCTACACCTTC; CDR3 protein: CATRAGGERSYTF
D gene: TRBD2; V gene: TRBV28; J gene: TRBJ2-1; clone size: -; CDR3 DNA: TGTGCCAGCACCCCGACTAGCGGTGCGCTCAATGAGCAGTTCTTC; CDR3 protein: CASTPTSGALNEQFF
D gene: -; V gene: TRBV18; J gene: TRBJ1-1; clone size: -; CDR3 DNA: TGTGCCAGCTCAACCCTCCGGACTGAAGCTTTCTTT; CDR3 protein: CASSTLRTEAFF
D gene: -; V gene: TRBV5-1; J gene: TRBJ2-6; clone size: -; CDR3 DNA: TGCGCCAGCAGCTTGGGTGGGGCGAGCATGGCCAACGTCCTGACTTTC; CDR3 protein: CASSLGGASMANVLTF
D gene: -; V gene: TRBV27; J gene: TRBJ2-7; clone size: -; CDR3 DNA: TGTGCCAGCAGTTTTCGGGGATACGAGCAGTACTTC; CDR3 protein: CASSFRGYEQYF
D gene: TRBD2; V gene: TRBV4-3; J gene: TRBJ2-3; clone size: -; CDR3 DNA: TGCGCCAGCAGCCAAGGTTCTGCTAGCGGGGCCCCGGGTACGCAGTATTTT; CDR3 protein: CASSQGSASGAPGTQYF
D gene: -; V gene: TRBV30; J gene: TRBJ2-1; clone size: -; CDR3 DNA: TGTGCCTGGAGCGTCGTGACAGCCTACAATGAGCAGTTCTTC; CDR3 protein: CAWSVVTAYNEQFF
D gene: -; V gene: TRBV9; J gene: TRBJ2-7; clone size: few; CDR3 DNA: TGTGCCAGCAGCCGTGGGGGCGGCACCTCCTACGAGCAGTACTTC; CDR3 protein: CASSRGGGTSYEQYF
D gene: -; V gene: TRBV5-1; J gene: TRBJ2-3; clone size: once; CDR3 DNA: TGCGCCAGCAGCTCCGGACAGACGACCACAGATACGCAGTATTTT; CDR3 protein: CASSSGQTTTDTQYF
D gene: -; V gene: TRBV9; J gene: TRBJ2-2; clone size: -; CDR3 DNA: TGTGCCAGCAGCGTAGGGACAGCCGCCGGGGAGCTGTTTTTT; CDR3 protein: CASSVGTAAGELFF
D gene: -; V gene: TRBV2; J gene: TRBJ1-5; clone size: -; CDR3 DNA: TGTGCCAGCAGCTCAGGGGCCCATAGCAATCAGCCCCAGCATTTT; CDR3 protein: CASSSGAHSNQPQHF
D gene: TRBD1; V gene: TRBV7-2; J gene: TRBJ2-7; clone size: few; CDR3 DNA: TGTGCCAGCAGCCCACGGCGGACAGGCGACCTCTACGAGCAGTACTTC; CDR3 protein: CASSPRRTGDLYEQYF
D gene: TRBD1; V gene: TRBV6-6; J gene: TRBJ2-7; clone size: -; CDR3 DNA: TGTGCCACGCGACTGGGACAGGGGGGCTACGAGCAGTACTTC; CDR3 protein: CATRLGQGGYEQYF
D gene: -; V gene: TRBV6-1; J gene: TRBJ2-5; clone size: -; CDR3 DNA: TGTGCCAGCAGCGAACCGGGACCTTGGGAGACCCAGTACTTC; CDR3 protein: CASSEPGPWETQYF
D gene: -; V gene: TRBV3-2; J gene: TRBJ2-5; clone size: -; CDR3 DNA: TGTGCCACAGCGCCCCAGTACTTC; CDR3 protein: CATAPQYF
D gene: -; V gene: TRBV18; J gene: TRBJ2-5; clone size: -; CDR3 DNA: TGTGCCAGCTCCCCCGAGTGGGGCCGGGGGGAGACCCAGTACTTC; CDR3 protein: CASSPEWGRGETQYF